The 30 T cell receptor beta chains presented below share a single source sample, sequenced in a study of Ad26.COV2.S vaccination and SARS-CoV-2 variants. TCRdb keeps only in-frame clones here, not all; method: immunoSEQ multiplex PCR. This sample yields under 95,000 clones, of which 82% are seen a single time; 15% to 20% belongs to the top ten. The material sequenced was peripheral blood, taken after recovery from COVID-19. The origin of the receptors is a human donor who had recovered from COVID-19.

This sequence joins TRBV5-1 and TRBJ2-2; D unclear. The CDR3 has 16 residues. V dropped 4 bases and J dropped 6 bases, with 19 bases sitting between them. Germline V lookup: CDR1 SGHRS, CDR2 YFSETQ. The DNA for the CDR3 is TGCGCCAGCAGCGTGGGAATTAGAAGCGCAGCCGGGGAGCTGTTTTTT. It is translated as CASSVGIRSAAGELFF.

The rearrangement uses TRBV9 and TRBJ1-3; D remains ambiguous. Deletions cut 3 bases from V and 4 bases from J, with 14 bases between. The CDR3 has 15 residues. Germline loops: CDR1 SGDLS, CDR2 YYNGEE. CDR3 in amino acids: CASSGGSLSGNTIYF. The CDR3 DNA is TGTGCCAGCAGCGGGGGAAGCCTCTCCGGAAACACCATATATTTT.

CDR3 sequence reads: CTSSAPWGKTSLAKNIQYF. The CDR3, as DNA: TGCACCAGCAGCGCCCCCTGGGGCAAGACCTCCTTAGCCAAAAACATTCAGTACTTC. The genes are TRBV1 and TRBJ2-4; TRBD1 was called by the table and not checked on the DNA. TRBV1 is annotated as a pseudogene. This CDR3 spans 19 amino acids.

This chain uses TRBV4-1 with TRBJ1-2; weak D call: TRBD1 (6 bases). Germline values: CDR1 MGHRA, CDR2 YSYEKL. CDR3 length: 16 residues. Trimming left V 3 bases short and J 5 bases short, with 19 bases between. The CDR3 spells CASSHPRSGHFYGYTF. The CDR3 DNA reads as TGCGCCAGCAGCCATCCTAGATCGGGACACTTTTATGGCTACACCTTC.

The gene calls are TRBV20-1 and TRBJ2-7; D may be TRBD2 (5 bases). V was trimmed by 3 bases and J by 0 bases, leaving 15 bases between them. CDR1 DFQATT and CDR2 SNEGSKA come from the germline V gene (reference sequence). The CDR3 consists of 15 residues. The chain's CDR3 is CSASRLLAVSYEQYF. The CDR3 DNA reads as TGCAGTGCTAGTCGTCTGCTAGCCGTCTCCTACGAGCAGTACTTC.

CDR3 loop: CASSLRGQPQHF. The CDR3 bases are TGTGCCAGCAGCTTAAGGGGTCAGCCCCAGCATTTT. This chain joins TRBV7-9 and TRBJ1-5; D is possibly TRBD1 (5 bases). Looked up from germline, CDR1 is SEHNR and CDR2 is FQNEAQ (reference sequence). Deletions cut 2 bases from V and 6 bases from J, with 5 bases between. The CDR3 spans 12 residues. Variable domain in full (rest from reference TRBV7-9 and TRBJ1-5): DTGVSQNPRHKITKRGQNVTFRCDPISEHNRLYWYRQTLGQGPEFLTYFQNEAQLEKSRLLSDRFSAERPKGSFSTLEIQRTEQGDSAMYLCASSLRGQPQHFGDGTRLSIL.

The chain uses TRBV6-5 and TRBJ2-1, with D unresolved. Germline CDR1 and CDR2: MNHEY and SVGAGI. The CDR3 totals 13 residues. The ends were cut back, 2 bases at V and 0 bases at J, with 2 bases in the middle. The CDR3 protein is CASSYRSYNEQFF. The CDR3 nucleotides are TGTGCCAGCAGTTACCGCTCCTACAATGAGCAGTTCTTC.

J is TRBJ2-7 and V is TRBV4-1, with 10 nucleotides matching TRBD2. V lost 2 bases, J lost 0 bases, and 4 bases stayed unmatched. This CDR3 has 16 amino acids. Germline V CDR1 and CDR2: MGHRA, YSYEKL. The CDR3 spells CASSQFPSGSSYEQYF. CDR3 coding DNA: TGCGCCAGCAGCCAATTCCCTAGCGGGAGCTCCTACGAGCAGTACTTC.

This rearrangement joins TRBV29-1 to TRBJ2-7; TRBD2 aligns across 10 bases. The CDR3 consists of 13 residues. CDR1 and CDR2 from the germline V gene are SQVTM and ANQGSEA. V lost 2 bases and J lost 12; bases outside the gene matches: 10. In nucleotides, the CDR3 is TGCAGCGTTGAAACTAGCGGGACGACTTATTTGTACTTC. Its protein product is CSVETSGTTYLYF.

The rearrangement joins TRBV20-1 to TRBJ2-4, with unresolved D. Looked up from germline, CDR1 is DFQATT and CDR2 is SNEGSKA (reference sequence). There are 13 residues in the CDR3. Between the trimmed V and J ends, which lost 3 bases and 6 bases, there was a span of 12 bases. CDR3 nucleotide sequence: TGCAGTGCTAGTCTGGCTTCCGGAAACATTCAGTACTTC. Amino acid sequence: CSASLASGNIQYF.

The chain employs TRBV7-9 and TRBJ2-5, with 10 bases aligning to TRBD2. The CDR3 has 14 residues. CDR1 and CDR2 from the germline V gene are SEHNR and FQNEAQ (reference sequence). J lost 5 bases, V lost 3 bases, and 3 bases had no gene match. In nucleotides, the CDR3 is TGTGCCAGCAGCTTTAGCGGGAGGAGGGAGACCCAGTACTTC. This gives the protein CASSFSGRRETQYF.

V and J are TRBV27 and TRBJ2-3; possibly TRBD1 or TRBD2 for D (5 bases each). With 7 bases removed from V and 4 bases from J, the gap between germline ends came to 24 bases. This CDR3 is built from 17 residues. Germline CDR1 MNHEY, CDR2 SMNVEV (reference sequence). Written as DNA, the CDR3 is TGTGCCAGCATCCCTGGTTCCAGGCCGGGGCACGCAGATACGCAGTATTTT. Translating it yields CASIPGSRPGHADTQYF.

The chain carries TRBV20-1 and TRBJ1-1; D gene uncertain. The germline V gene has CDR1 DFQATT and CDR2 SNEGSKA (reference sequence). CDR3 length equals 11 residues. The V and J ends lost 0 bases and 3 bases respectively, with 2 bases between them. The CDR3 sequence: CSARDYTEAFF. CDR3 DNA: TGCAGTGCTAGAGATTACACTGAAGCTTTCTTT.

V gene TRBV28 combines with J gene TRBJ1-2; D is undetermined. The germline gives CDR1 MDHEN, CDR2 SYDVKM. The CDR3 contains 12 residues. Trimming pared 8 bases from V and 2 bases from J, leaving 9 bases between. CDR3 coding DNA: TGTGCCAGCGTGGAGTCCAACTATGGCTACACCTTC. Residues: CASVESNYGYTF.

This chain joins TRBV10-1 and TRBJ2-7; D is uncertain. The CDR3 runs to 19 residues. The V end lost 6 bases, the J end lost 2 bases, and 29 bases lay between the germline ends. The germline CDR1 and CDR2 sequences are WNHNN and SYGVQD (reference sequence). In nucleotides, the CDR3 is TGCGCCAGCAGGGGCGTCAGCGAGCCTTCCCTTACATACCCCTACGAGCAGTACTTC. Protein: CASRGVSEPSLTYPYEQYF.

This chain links TRBV24-1 with TRBJ2-3, with 12 bases identical to TRBD1. V lost 1 base, J lost 3 bases, and 4 bases stayed unmatched. The CDR3 is made up of 17 amino acids. Looked up from germline, CDR1 is KGHDR and CDR2 is SFDVKD. The CDR3 nucleotides read TGTGCCACCAGTGATTTTCCGGGACAGGGGGCAACAGATACGCAGTATTTT. Its translation: CATSDFPGQGATDTQYF.

The chain has TRBV29-1 and TRBJ2-2; TRBD2 agrees at 14 bases. V was pared by 7 bases and J by 7 bases, with 5 bases of the junction left unmatched. Germline CDR1 reads SQVTM; CDR2 reads ANQGSEA. The CDR3 length is 14 residues. CDR3 residues: CSARTSGRIGELFF. The CDR3 nucleotides read TGCAGCGCCAGGACTAGCGGGAGGATCGGGGAGCTGTTTTTT.

This sequence joins TRBV11-2 and TRBJ2-3; D is unresolved. Trimming cost V 0 bases and J 4 bases, with 5 bases left between them. CDR3 size: 13 residues. Germline assignment: CDR1 SGHAT and CDR2 FQNNGV. CDR3 bases: TGTGCCAGCAGCTTAGATTCCCCAGATACGCAGTATTTT. Amino acids: CASSLDSPDTQYF.

The V call is TRBV5-6, the J call TRBJ1-6; 7 bases map to TRBD1. Trimming removed 4 bases from V and 0 bases from J; junction bases left unmatched: 10. CDR1 and CDR2 from the germline V gene are SGHDT and YYEEEE. This CDR3 has 18 amino acids. The CDR3 sequence: CASSAYTTGSSYNSPLHF. CDR3 nucleotide sequence: TGTGCCAGCAGCGCTTATACGACAGGGAGCTCCTATAATTCACCCCTCCACTTT. The variable domain in full, completed from reference TRBV5-6 and TRBJ1-6, reads DAGVTQSPTHLIKTRGQQVTLRCSPKSGHDTVSWYQQALGQGPQFIFQYYEEEERQRGNFPDRFSGHQFPNYSSELNVNALLLGDSALYLCASSAYTTGSSYNSPLHFGNGTRLTVT.

The sample holds one count of this clone. The chain uses TRBV7-8 and TRBJ2-7; 7 bases agree with TRBD2. Germline CDR1 is SGHVS and CDR2 is FQNEAQ. Trimming removed 5 bases from V and 3 bases from J; junction bases left unmatched: 10. There are 15 residues in the CDR3. The CDR3 nucleotides are TGTGCCAGCAGCCAGACAGCGGGGAACCACTACGAGCAGTACTTC. This sequence encodes CASSQTAGNHYEQYF.

The genes are TRBV5-1 and TRBJ2-2, with D perhaps matching TRBD1 (5 bases). The CDR3 loop spans 16 amino acids. V dropped 3 bases and J dropped 5 bases, with 17 bases sitting between them. Germline V gene lookup returns CDR1 SGHRS and CDR2 YFSETQ. In nucleotides, the CDR3 is TGCGCCAGCAGCTCCCCCGAGGACACCCTGACCGGGGAGCTGTTTTTT. Its protein product is CASSSPEDTLTGELFF.

The chain couples TRBV6-2 or TRBV6-3 to TRBJ1-5; D is possibly TRBD1 (6 bases). The CDR3 runs to 16 residues. Germline values: CDR1 MNHEY, CDR2 SVGEGT. The germline V and J ends were trimmed by 2 bases and 7 bases, with 18 bases remaining between them. CDR3 region: CASSYSHRVSGQPQHF. The CDR3 DNA reads as TGTGCCAGCAGTTACAGCCACAGGGTGTCAGGCCAGCCCCAGCATTTT.

CDR3 nucleotide sequence: TGTGCCAGCAGTTACTCATTCAGGGACGCTCATTACGAGCAGTACTTC. It yields the protein CASSYSFRDAHYEQYF. The chain employs TRBV6-5 and TRBJ2-7; D may be TRBD1 or TRBD2 (5 bases each). The CDR3 runs 16 residues. Germline CDR1 reads MNHEY; CDR2 reads SVGAGI. Between the trimmed V and J ends, which lost 0 bases and 4 bases, there was a span of 16 bases.

The V and J genes are TRBV7-2 and TRBJ1-5; a weak D match, TRBD1 (5 bases). CDR1 SGHTA and CDR2 FQGNSA come from the germline V gene. This CDR3 has 14 residues. V lost 5 bases and J 3 bases, leaving 11 bases between the germline ends. The CDR3 DNA sequence: TGTGCCAGCAGCCCCGACAGCGCCAATCAGCCCCAGCATTTT. Its translation: CASSPDSANQPQHF.

This clone turned up a few times. This rearrangement joins TRBV4-3 to TRBJ2-3; no firm D call. Looked up from germline, CDR1 is LGHNA and CDR2 is YSLEER. The CDR3 spans 16 residues. V was shortened by 4 bases and J by 0 bases, with 14 bases between the two germline ends. CDR3 region: CASSLIVGESTDTQYF. CDR3 coding DNA: TGCGCCAGCAGCCTAATAGTAGGCGAGAGCACAGATACGCAGTATTTT.

J is TRBJ2-2 and V is TRBV12-3 or TRBV12-4; no reliable D call. The CDR3 covers 12 residues. V lost 7 bases, J lost 4 bases, and 7 bases lay in between. CDR3 nucleotides: TGTGCCAGCACGCAGGCCACCGGGGAGCTGTTTTTT. This gives the protein CASTQATGELFF.

CDR3 region: CASGKDSYSNQPQHF. The CDR3 nucleotides are TGTGCTAGTGGCAAGGACAGTTATAGCAATCAGCCCCAGCATTTT. The chain links TRBV12-5 to TRBJ1-5, with D perhaps TRBD1 (6 bases). Trimming removed 6 bases at V and 0 bases at J, with 12 bases between. This CDR3 spans 15 amino acids. CDR1 LGHNT and CDR2 FRNRAP come from the germline V gene.

The chain employs TRBV29-1 and TRBJ1-2, with D unclear. With 5 bases removed from V and 4 bases from J, the gap between germline ends came to 8 bases. Germline lookup yields CDR1 SQVTM and CDR2 ANQGSEA. The CDR3 sequence is 11 residues long. CDR3 region: CSVIDPYGYTF. The CDR3 DNA follows: TGCAGCGTTATCGACCCCTATGGCTACACCTTC.

The V and J genes are TRBV12-3 or TRBV12-4 and TRBJ1-2; D unclear. V was shortened by 6 bases and J by 8 bases, with 10 bases between the two germline ends. CDR3 length: 11 residues. The CDR3 sequence: CASSPDSGYTF. CDR3 coding DNA: TGTGCCAGCAGCCCGGACTCCGGCTACACCTTC.

V gene TRBV11-2 combines with J gene TRBJ2-2, with D perhaps matching TRBD1 (6 bases). The V and J ends lost 2 bases and 6 bases respectively, with 10 bases between them. This CDR3 spans 14 amino acids. The germline V gene has CDR1 SGHAT and CDR2 FQNNGV. The chain's CDR3 is CASSLMAGAGELFF. CDR3 bases: TGTGCCAGCAGCTTAATGGCAGGGGCCGGGGAGCTGTTTTTT.